This T cell receptor (beta chain) is from a study of cytomegalovirus exposure and HLA in healthy donors. Study conclusions and caveats: The study found most TCR sequences rare, yet found some public TCRs in many donors. Some TCR beta chains (164 of them) were listed as cytomegalovirus-associated. The finding came from a later analysis; first-cohort TCR clusters tended to co-occur in the roughly 110 validation repertoires.

From the roughly 110-subject validation cohort, which was separate from the approximately 670-subject first cohort, the donors were drawn. Using immunoSEQ multiplex PCR, the repertoire was profiled, and TCRdb retains in-frame clones only, with some absent. The sample lists about 82,000 clones; around 94% were seen once. This CDR3 is 13 amino acids long. J gave up 8 bases and V 6 bases, and 6 bases lay outside the gene matches. Germline V lookup: CDR1 LNHDA, CDR2 SQIVND (reference sequence). Concerning this clone itself: Its specificity is unknown.

This receptor was obtained from a man aged 18 to 29 in good health and CMV-seronegative. The sequenced sample consisted of PBMCs. The rearrangement uses TRBV19 and TRBJ2-1, with TRBD2 identical over 8 bases. DNA of the CDR3: TGTGCCAGTAGAGCTATAGCGGGACATGAGCAGTTCTTC. Protein sequence: CASRAIAGHEQFF.